This TCR beta chain was captured in a study of cytomegalovirus exposure and HLA in healthy donors. Study in general: The 95 million to 120 million unique TCR beta sequences, from roughly 170 million T cells, were found by an earlier analysis. Whole-study results and caveats: The study labeled 150 to 200 TCR beta chains cytomegalovirus-associated.

V was cut by 4 bases and J by 2 bases, with 9 bases left in between. Germline CDR1 reads SNHLY; CDR2 reads FYNNEI. CDR3 length: 13 residues. It was with 60 Vbeta and 13 Jbeta primers that the PCR ran. Assay: immunoSEQ multiplex PCR; the TCRdb copy retains only in-frame clones and omits some. Among some 74,000 clones listed, 65% to 70% were seen once. Comments on this clone: Its antigen is not known.

The sample comprised PBMCs. The receptor was derived from a man aged 40-49 years in good health and CMV-seropositive. The chain is built from TRBV2 and TRBJ2-7; possible D gene TRBD1, 5 bases. For the CDR3, the DNA is TGTGCCAGCAGTGGAGACAGAACCTACGAGCAGTACTTC. It codes for CASSGDRTYEQYF.